The 12 T cell receptor beta chains below all came from one sample that was sequenced in a study of OX40 agonist ivuxolimab in advanced cancers. Measured with immunoSEQ multiplex PCR; TCRdb has only the in-frame clones, and not every one. This sample has approximately 75,000 clones, with roughly 84% found just once. The sequencing here drew on CD4+ or CD8+ T cells sorted from blood, taken in a trial of the OX40 agonist ivuxolimab. The source is an adult with an advanced solid tumor such as melanoma, head and neck, liver or kidney cancer.

Only a few counts were recorded for this clone. V and J are TRBV6-1 and TRBJ1-2; TRBD1 aligns across 8 bases. V trimming: 6 bases; J trimming: 3 bases; junction bases outside the gene matches: 9. The CDR3 is 15 residues long. From germline, CDR1 is MNHNS and CDR2 SASEGT. CDR3 in DNA: TGTGCCAGCAGAGTGAGGTACAGGGGGTACTATGGCTACACCTTC. It is translated as CASRVRYRGYYGYTF.

The chain uses TRBV7-2 and TRBJ1-2; tentative D call: TRBD1 (5 bases). The length of the CDR3 is 14 residues. Germline V lookup: CDR1 SGHTA, CDR2 FQGNSA. Trimming stripped 1 base from V and 4 bases from J, with 10 bases between. Here the CDR3 reads CASSLGGQTYGYTF. The CDR3, as DNA: TGTGCCAGCAGCTTAGGGGGCCAGACCTATGGCTACACCTTC.

This clone occurred a few times. This chain connects TRBV19 to TRBJ1-6; 10 bases map to TRBD1. CDR1 is LNHDA, CDR2 SQIVND, per germline (reference sequence). V was clipped by 8 bases and J by 6 bases; unmatched bases: 4. The CDR3 has 14 amino acids. In DNA form, the CDR3 reads TGTGCCAGTTGGGACAGGGGAACTAATTCACCCCTCCACTTT. Its protein product is CASWDRGTNSPLHF.

The CDR3 region has the DNA TGTGCCCTCCACCGGGGACACTCTAGCGGGTTGGGGGAGCAGTACTTC. It codes for CALHRGHSSGLGEQYF. The chain links TRBV30 to TRBJ2-7, with 8 positions matching TRBD2. The germline CDR1 and CDR2 sequences are GTSNPN and SVGIG (reference sequence). The trim removed 8 bases at V and 7 bases at J, leaving 22 bases unmatched. The CDR3 covers 16 residues.

The chain joins TRBV6-1 to TRBJ1-4, with a weak D call TRBD1 (5 bases). Between the trimmed V and J ends, which lost 6 bases and 8 bases, there was a span of 13 bases. Germline CDR1 is MNHNS and CDR2 is SASEGT. The CDR3 runs to 13 residues. The CDR3 DNA follows: TGTGCCAGCAGAGTGAGGGGATCCGAAAAACTGTTTTTT. It encodes CASRVRGSEKLFF.

The rearrangement joins TRBV5-6 to TRBJ1-2, with D uncertain. Germline assignment: CDR1 SGHDT and CDR2 YYEEEE. The V and J ends lost 4 bases and 8 bases respectively, with 15 bases between them. The CDR3 consists of 13 residues. In nucleotides, the CDR3 is TGTGCCAGCAGCCTAGGTAGCGGGCTGGGCTACACCTTC. Its translation is CASSLGSGLGYTF.

The rearrangement uses TRBV7-9 and TRBJ1-2; 11 bases are shared with TRBD1. The germline CDR1 and CDR2 sequences are SEHNR and FQNEAQ (reference sequence). The CDR3 runs to 15 residues. The junction had 7 bases not matched to a gene; V was cut back by 6 bases and J by 4 bases. Here the CDR3 DNA reads TGTGCCAGCAGTCGAGGACAGGGGGCATCCTATGGCTACACCTTC. This translates into CASSRGQGASYGYTF.

The rearrangement joins TRBV2 to TRBJ2-5, with 7 bases fitting TRBD1. From germline, CDR1 is SNHLY and CDR2 FYNNEI. The CDR3 covers 14 residues. V lost 6 bases and J lost 4; bases outside the gene matches: 8. CDR3 protein: CASRPTGVLETQYF. Written as DNA, the CDR3 is TGTGCCAGCAGGCCAACAGGGGTGTTAGAGACCCAGTACTTC. Full variable domain (rest looked up from reference TRBV2 and TRBJ2-5): EPEVTQTPSHQVTQMGQEVILRCVPISNHLYFYWYRQILGQKVEFLVSFYNNEISEKSEIFDDQFSVERPDGSNFTLKIRSTKLEDSAMYFCASRPTGVLETQYFGPGTRLLVL.

The chain carries TRBV27 and TRBJ2-2; D possibly matches TRBD1 or TRBD2 (5 bases each). There are 15 residues in the CDR3. Germline values: CDR1 MNHEY, CDR2 SMNVEV (reference sequence). The V end was cut by 3 bases, the J end by 3 bases, with 11 bases between. CDR3 sequence reads: CASSLKWGYTGELFF. CDR3 DNA: TGTGCCAGCAGTTTGAAGTGGGGGTACACCGGGGAGCTGTTTTTT.

The rearrangement links TRBV9 to TRBJ2-1; TRBD1 matches at 9 bases. The CDR3 is 15 residues long. V shed 3 bases and J 0 bases; nucleotides not matched to a gene: 1. Germline V gives CDR1 SGDLS, CDR2 YYNGEE. CDR3 amino acids: CASSGQGDSYNEQFF. In DNA, the CDR3 is TGTGCCAGCAGCGGACAGGGGGACTCCTACAATGAGCAGTTCTTC. Together with reference TRBV9 and TRBJ2-1, the CDR3 gives the full variable domain: DSGVTQTPKHLITATGQRVTLRCSPRSGDLSVYWYQQSLDQGLQFLIQYYNGEERAKGNILERFSAQQFPDLHSELNLSSLELGDSALYFCASSGQGDSYNEQFFGPGTRLTVL.

The chain uses TRBV6-6 and TRBJ1-1, with TRBD1 matching over 10 bases. The junction had 6 bases not matched to a gene; V was cut back by 5 bases and J by 3 bases. The CDR3 is made up of 15 amino acids. Germline V CDR1 and CDR2: MNHNY, SVGAGI (reference sequence). The CDR3 spells CASSRQGAEDTEAFF. CDR3 coding DNA: TGTGCCAGCAGTCGACAGGGGGCGGAGGACACTGAAGCTTTCTTT.

Only a few counts were recorded for this clone. This sequence joins TRBV7-8 and TRBJ2-5; D remains unclear. V was trimmed by 2 bases and J by 4 bases, leaving 8 bases between them. This CDR3 contains 13 residues. Germline V gene sequence: CDR1 SGHVS, CDR2 FQNEAQ. CDR3 protein: CASSLKRRETQYF. In nucleotides, the CDR3 is TGTGCCAGCAGCTTAAAACGACGAGAGACCCAGTACTTC.